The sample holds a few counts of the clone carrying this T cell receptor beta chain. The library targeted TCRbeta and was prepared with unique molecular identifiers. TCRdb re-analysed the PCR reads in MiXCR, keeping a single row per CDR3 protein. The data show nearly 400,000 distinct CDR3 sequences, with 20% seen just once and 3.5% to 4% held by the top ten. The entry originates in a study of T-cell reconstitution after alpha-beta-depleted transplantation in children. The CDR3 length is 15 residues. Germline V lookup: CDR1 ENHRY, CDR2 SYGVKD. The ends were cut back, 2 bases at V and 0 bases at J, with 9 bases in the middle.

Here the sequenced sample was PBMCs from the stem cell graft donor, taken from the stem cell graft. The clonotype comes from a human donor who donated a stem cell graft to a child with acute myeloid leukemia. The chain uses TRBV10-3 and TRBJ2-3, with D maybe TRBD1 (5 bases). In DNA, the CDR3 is TGTGCCATCAGTGAGGACGCAGGGAGCACAGATACGCAGTATTTT. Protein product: CAISEDAGSTDTQYF.